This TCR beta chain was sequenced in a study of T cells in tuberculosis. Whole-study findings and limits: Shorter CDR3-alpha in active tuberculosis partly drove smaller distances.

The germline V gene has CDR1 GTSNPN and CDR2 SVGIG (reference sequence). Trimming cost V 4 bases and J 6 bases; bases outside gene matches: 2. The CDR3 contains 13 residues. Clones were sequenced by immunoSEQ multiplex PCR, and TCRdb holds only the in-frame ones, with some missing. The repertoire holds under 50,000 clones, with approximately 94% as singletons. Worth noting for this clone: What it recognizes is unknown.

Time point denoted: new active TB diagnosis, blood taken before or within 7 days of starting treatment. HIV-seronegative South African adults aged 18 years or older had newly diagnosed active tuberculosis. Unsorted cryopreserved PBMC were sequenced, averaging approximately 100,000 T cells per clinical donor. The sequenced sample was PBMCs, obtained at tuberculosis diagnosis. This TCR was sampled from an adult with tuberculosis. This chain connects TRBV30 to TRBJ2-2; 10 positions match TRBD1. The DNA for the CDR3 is TGTGCCTGGACGACAGGGGGCCCCGGGGAGCTGTTTTTT. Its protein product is CAWTTGGPGELFF.